This entry features one TCR beta chain sequence. Unmatched junction bases numbered 13, after V lost 2 bases and J lost 0 bases. CDR1 and CDR2 (germline): MNHNY, SVGAGI (reference sequence). The CDR3 contains 20 residues. MiXCR, run by TCRdb on the reads, gives a single entry per CDR3 protein. The sample yields 90,000 to 100,000 distinct CDR3 sequences, about a third seen once. The data were taken from a study of type 1 regulatory T cells. Overall study: An in vitro protocol generated T-allo10, a Tr1-enriched, alloantigen-specific CD4 T cell product.

This sequence originates from a human donor in good health. Specimen: CD4+ T cells, either the whole sample or a sorted fraction (not recorded which). The chain carries TRBV6-6 and TRBJ2-1; 10 bases match TRBD2. CDR3 DNA sequence: TGTGCCAGCAGTTACCCCAGCGGGAGGGCCCGAGAGCGCTCCTACAATGAGCAGTTCTTC. Protein product: CASSYPSGRARERSYNEQFF.